One sample yielded the 2 T cell receptor beta chains listed below, sequenced in a study of shared clonotypes between healthy human individuals. Some clones are missing from TCRdb's copy, which holds only in-frame ones; the method was immunoSEQ multiplex PCR. The table lists millions of clones, roughly 91% of them singletons. Naive CD8 cells lacked CD45RO and underwent positive selection for CCR7, leaving out terminally differentiated effector memory CD45RA+ cells. Sequencing input: naive CD8+ T cells from PBMCs. The source of these receptors is a man between 18 and 29 years old in good health. Some clones in this sample may be carry-over from other donors' samples.

The J gene is TRBJ1-1, the V gene TRBV6-1; 8 bases line up with TRBD1. V trimming: 6 bases; J trimming: 4 bases; junction bases outside the gene matches: 4. Per the germline V gene, CDR1 is MNHNS and CDR2 is SASEGT. This CDR3 contains 13 residues. CDR3 in DNA: TGTGCCAGCAGGTTGACAGGGGCCACTGAAGCTTTCTTT. Protein sequence: CASRLTGATEAFF.

This chain links TRBV27 with TRBJ1-2; D is possibly TRBD1 (6 bases). V was cut by 0 bases and J by 8 bases, with 16 bases left in between. Germline loops: CDR1 MNHEY, CDR2 SMNVEV (reference sequence). The length of the CDR3 is 15 residues. CDR3 loop: CASSLSIQGILGYTF. DNA of the CDR3: TGTGCCAGCAGTTTATCTATCCAGGGGATTTTGGGCTACACCTTC.